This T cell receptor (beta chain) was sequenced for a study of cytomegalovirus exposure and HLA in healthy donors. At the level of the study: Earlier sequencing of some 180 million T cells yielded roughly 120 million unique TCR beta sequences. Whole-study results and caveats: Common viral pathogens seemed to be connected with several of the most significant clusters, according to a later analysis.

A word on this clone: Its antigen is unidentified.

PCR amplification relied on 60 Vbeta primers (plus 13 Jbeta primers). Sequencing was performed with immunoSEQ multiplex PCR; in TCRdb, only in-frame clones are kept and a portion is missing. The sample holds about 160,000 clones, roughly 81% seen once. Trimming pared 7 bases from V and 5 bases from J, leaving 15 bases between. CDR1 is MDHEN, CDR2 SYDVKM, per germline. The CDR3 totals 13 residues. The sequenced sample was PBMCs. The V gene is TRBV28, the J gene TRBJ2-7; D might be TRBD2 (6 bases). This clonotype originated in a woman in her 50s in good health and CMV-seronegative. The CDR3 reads CASIRQGGNEQYF. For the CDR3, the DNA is TGTGCCAGCATCCGCCAGGGAGGTAACGAGCAGTACTTC.